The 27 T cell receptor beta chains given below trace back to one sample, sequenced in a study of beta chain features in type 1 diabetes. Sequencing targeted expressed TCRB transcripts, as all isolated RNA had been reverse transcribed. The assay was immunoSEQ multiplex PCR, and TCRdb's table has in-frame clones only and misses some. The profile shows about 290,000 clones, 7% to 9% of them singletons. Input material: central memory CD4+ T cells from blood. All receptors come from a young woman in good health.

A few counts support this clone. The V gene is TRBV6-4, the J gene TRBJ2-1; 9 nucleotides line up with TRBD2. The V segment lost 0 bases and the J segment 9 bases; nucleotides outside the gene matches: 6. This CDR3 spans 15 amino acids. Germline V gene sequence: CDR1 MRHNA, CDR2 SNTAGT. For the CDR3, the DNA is TGTGCCAGCAGTGACTCTGGCGGGGGGGCCGGTGAGCAGTTCTTC. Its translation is CASSDSGGGAGEQFF.

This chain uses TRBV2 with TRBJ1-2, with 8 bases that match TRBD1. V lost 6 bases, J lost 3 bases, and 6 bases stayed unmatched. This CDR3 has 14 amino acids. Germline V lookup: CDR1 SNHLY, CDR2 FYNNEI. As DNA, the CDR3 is TGTGCCAGCAGCCCAGGGGGCGTCGACTATGGCTACACCTTC. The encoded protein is CASSPGGVDYGYTF. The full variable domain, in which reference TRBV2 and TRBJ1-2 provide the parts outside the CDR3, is EPEVTQTPSHQVTQMGQEVILRCVPISNHLYFYWYRQILGQKVEFLVSFYNNEISEKSEIFDDQFSVERPDGSNFTLKIRSTKLEDSAMYFCASSPGGVDYGYTFGSGTRLTVV.

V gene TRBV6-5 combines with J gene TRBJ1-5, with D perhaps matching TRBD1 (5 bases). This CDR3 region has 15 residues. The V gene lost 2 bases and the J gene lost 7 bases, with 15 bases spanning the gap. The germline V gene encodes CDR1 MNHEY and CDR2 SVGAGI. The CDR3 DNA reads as TGTGCCAGCAGTTACGGTCTTGCCCGGGGGCAGCCCCAGCATTTT. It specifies CASSYGLARGQPQHF.

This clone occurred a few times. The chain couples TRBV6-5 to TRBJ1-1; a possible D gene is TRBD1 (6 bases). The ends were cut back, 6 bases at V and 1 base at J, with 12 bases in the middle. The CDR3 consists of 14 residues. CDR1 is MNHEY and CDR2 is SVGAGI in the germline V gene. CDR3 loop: CASSLYRANTEAFF. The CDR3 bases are TGTGCCAGCAGCTTATACAGGGCGAACACTGAAGCTTTCTTT.

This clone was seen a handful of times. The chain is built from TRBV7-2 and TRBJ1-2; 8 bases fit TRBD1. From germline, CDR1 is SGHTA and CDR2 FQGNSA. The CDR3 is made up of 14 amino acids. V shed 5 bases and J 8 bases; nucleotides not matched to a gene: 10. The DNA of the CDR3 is TGTGCCAGCAGCAACCGGGACAGGAGGGTAGGCTACACCTTC. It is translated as CASSNRDRRVGYTF.

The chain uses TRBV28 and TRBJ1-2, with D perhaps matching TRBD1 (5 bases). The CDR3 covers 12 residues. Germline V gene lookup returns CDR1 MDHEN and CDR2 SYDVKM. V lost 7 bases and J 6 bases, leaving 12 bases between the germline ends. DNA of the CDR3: TGTGCCAGCAACATACTAGGGGATGGCTACACCTTC. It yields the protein CASNILGDGYTF.

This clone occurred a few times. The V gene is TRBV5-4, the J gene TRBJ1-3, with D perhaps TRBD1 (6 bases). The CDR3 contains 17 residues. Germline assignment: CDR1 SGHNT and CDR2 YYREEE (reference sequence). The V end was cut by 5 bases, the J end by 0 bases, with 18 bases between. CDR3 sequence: CASSQSQGRLSGNTIYF. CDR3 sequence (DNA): TGTGCCAGCAGTCAATCACAGGGCCGACTCTCTGGAAACACCATATATTTT. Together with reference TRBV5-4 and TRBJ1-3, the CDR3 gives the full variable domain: ETGVTQSPTHLIKTRGQQVTLRCSSQSGHNTVSWYQQALGQGPQFIFQYYREEENGRGNFPPRFSGLQFPNYSSELNVNALELDDSALYLCASSQSQGRLSGNTIYFGEGSWLTVV.

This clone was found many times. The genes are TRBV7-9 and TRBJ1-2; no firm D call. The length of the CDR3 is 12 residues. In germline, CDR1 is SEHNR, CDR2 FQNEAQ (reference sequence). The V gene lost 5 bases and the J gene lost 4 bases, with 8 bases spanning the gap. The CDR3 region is CASSAQAYGYTF. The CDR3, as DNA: TGTGCCAGCAGCGCCCAAGCCTATGGCTACACCTTC.

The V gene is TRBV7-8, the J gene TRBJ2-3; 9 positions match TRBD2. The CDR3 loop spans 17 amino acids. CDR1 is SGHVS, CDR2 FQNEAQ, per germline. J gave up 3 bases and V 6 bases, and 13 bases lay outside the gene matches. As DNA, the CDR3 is TGTGCCAGCAGTTATGAAGCGGGAGGATGGTTGACAGATACGCAGTATTTT. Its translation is CASSYEAGGWLTDTQYF.

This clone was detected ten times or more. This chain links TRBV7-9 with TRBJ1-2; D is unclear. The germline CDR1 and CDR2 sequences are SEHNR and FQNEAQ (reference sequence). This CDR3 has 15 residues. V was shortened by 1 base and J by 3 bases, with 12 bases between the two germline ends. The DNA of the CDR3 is TGTGCCAGCAGCTTAGGGGCGTCCGGGGACTATGGCTACACCTTC. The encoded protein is CASSLGASGDYGYTF. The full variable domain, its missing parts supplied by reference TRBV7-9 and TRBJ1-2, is DTGVSQNPRHKITKRGQNVTFRCDPISEHNRLYWYRQTLGQGPEFLTYFQNEAQLEKSRLLSDRFSAERPKGSFSTLEIQRTEQGDSAMYLCASSLGASGDYGYTFGSGTRLTVV.

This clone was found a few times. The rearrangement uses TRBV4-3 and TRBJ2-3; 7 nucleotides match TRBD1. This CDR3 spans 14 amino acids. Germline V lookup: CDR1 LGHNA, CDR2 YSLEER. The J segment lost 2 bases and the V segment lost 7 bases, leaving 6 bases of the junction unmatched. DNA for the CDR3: TGCGCCAGCACTCGGGACAGTAACACAGATACGCAGTATTTT. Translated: CASTRDSNTDTQYF.

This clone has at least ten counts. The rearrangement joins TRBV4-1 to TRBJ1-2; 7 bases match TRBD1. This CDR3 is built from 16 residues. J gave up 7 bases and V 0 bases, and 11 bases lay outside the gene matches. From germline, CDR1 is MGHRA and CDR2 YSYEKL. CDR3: CASSQDPPQGLAGYTF. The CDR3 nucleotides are TGCGCCAGCAGCCAAGATCCCCCACAGGGGCTGGCTGGCTACACCTTC.

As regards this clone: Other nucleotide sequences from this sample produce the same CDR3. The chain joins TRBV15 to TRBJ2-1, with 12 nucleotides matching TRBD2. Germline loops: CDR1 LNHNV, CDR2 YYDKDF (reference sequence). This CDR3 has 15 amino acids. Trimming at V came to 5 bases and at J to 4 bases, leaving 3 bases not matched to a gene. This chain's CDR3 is CATSGGTSGYNEQFF. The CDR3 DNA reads TGTGCCACCAGCGGCGGGACTAGCGGGTACAATGAGCAGTTCTTC.

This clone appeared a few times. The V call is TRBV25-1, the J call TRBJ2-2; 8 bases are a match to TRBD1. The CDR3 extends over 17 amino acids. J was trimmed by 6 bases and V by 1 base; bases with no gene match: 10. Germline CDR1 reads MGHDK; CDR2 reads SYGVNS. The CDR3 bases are TGTGCCAGCAGTGAATCCCCCGGAGGGACAGGCGCCGGGGAGCTGTTTTTT. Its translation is CASSESPGGTGAGELFF.

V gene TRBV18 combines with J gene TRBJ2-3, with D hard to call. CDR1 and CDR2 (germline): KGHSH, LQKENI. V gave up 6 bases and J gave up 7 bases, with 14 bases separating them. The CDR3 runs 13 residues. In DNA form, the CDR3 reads TGTGCCAGCTCTCCCTATAACACGAATACGCAGTATTTT. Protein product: CASSPYNTNTQYF.

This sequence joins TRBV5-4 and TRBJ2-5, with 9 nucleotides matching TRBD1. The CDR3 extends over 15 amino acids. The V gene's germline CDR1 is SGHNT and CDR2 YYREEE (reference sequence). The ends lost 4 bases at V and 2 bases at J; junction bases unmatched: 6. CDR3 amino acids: CASSTTGTGQETQYF. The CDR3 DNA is TGTGCCAGCAGCACCACCGGGACAGGGCAAGAGACCCAGTACTTC.

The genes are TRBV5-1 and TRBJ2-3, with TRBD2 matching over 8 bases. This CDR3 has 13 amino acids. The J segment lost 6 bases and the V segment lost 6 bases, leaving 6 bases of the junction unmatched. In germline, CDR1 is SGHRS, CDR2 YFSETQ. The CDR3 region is CASTPRGGDTQYF. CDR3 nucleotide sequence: TGCGCCAGCACCCCCCGGGGGGGCGATACGCAGTATTTT.

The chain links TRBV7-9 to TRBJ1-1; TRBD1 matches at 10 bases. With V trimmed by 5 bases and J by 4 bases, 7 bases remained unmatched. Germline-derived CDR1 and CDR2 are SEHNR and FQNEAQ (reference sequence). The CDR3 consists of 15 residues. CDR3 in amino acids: CASSKTGTGATEAFF. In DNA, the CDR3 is TGTGCCAGCAGCAAGACCGGGACAGGGGCCACTGAAGCTTTCTTT. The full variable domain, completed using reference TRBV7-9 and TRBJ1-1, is DTGVSQNPRHKITKRGQNVTFRCDPISEHNRLYWYRQTLGQGPEFLTYFQNEAQLEKSRLLSDRFSAERPKGSFSTLEIQRTEQGDSAMYLCASSKTGTGATEAFFGQGTRLTVV.

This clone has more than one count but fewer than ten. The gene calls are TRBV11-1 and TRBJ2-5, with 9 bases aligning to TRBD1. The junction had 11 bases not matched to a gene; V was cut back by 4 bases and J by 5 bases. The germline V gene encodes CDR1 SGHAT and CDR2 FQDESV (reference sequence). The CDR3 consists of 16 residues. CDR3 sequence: CASSSGTGSFAETQYF. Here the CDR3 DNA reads TGTGCCAGCAGCTCAGGGACAGGGTCGTTCGCGGAGACCCAGTACTTC.

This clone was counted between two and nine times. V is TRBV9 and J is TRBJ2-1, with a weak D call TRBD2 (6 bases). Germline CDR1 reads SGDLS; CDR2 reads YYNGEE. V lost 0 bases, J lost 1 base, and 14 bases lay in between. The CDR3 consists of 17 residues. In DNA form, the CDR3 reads TGTGCCAGCAGCGTAGCTCCCCTCGCGGGATCCTACAATGAGCAGTTCTTC. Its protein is CASSVAPLAGSYNEQFF.

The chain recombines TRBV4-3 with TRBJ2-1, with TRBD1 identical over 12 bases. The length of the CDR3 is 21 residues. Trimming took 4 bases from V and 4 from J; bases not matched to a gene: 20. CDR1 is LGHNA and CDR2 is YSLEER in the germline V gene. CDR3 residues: CASSLSPGQGAGSGRYNEQFF. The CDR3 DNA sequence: TGCGCCAGCAGCCTTTCACCGGGACAGGGGGCGGGTAGCGGGAGATACAATGAGCAGTTCTTC.

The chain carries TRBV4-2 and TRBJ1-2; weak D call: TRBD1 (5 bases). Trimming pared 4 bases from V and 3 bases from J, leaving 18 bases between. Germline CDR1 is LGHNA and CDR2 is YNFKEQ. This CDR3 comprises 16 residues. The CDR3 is CASSPPPVSGDYGYTF. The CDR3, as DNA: TGTGCCAGCAGCCCCCCGCCGGTTTCGGGGGACTATGGCTACACCTTC.

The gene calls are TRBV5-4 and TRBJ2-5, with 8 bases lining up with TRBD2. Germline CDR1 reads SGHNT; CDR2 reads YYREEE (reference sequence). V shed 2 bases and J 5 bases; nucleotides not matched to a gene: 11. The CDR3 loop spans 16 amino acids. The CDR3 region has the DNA TGTGCCAGCAGCTTTGGCACTAGCGGAGCCCGTGAGACCCAGTACTTC. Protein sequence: CASSFGTSGARETQYF.

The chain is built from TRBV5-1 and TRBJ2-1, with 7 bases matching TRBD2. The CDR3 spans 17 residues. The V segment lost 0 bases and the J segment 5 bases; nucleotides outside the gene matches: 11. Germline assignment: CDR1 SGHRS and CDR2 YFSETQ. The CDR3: CASSLDGGGPQDNEQFF. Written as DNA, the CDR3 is TGCGCCAGCAGCTTGGATGGCGGGGGACCACAGGACAATGAGCAGTTCTTC.

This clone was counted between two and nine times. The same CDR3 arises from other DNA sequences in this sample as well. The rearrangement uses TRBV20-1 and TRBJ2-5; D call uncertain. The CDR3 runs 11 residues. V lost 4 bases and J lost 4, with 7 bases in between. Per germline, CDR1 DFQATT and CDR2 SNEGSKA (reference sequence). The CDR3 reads CSAIPLETQYF. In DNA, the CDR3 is TGCAGTGCTATACCTCTAGAGACCCAGTACTTC.

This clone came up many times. In DNA form, the CDR3 reads TGTGCCATCAACGGCGGGGGTAGCACAGATACGCAGTATTTT. Its translation: CAINGGGSTDTQYF. The chain links TRBV10-3 to TRBJ2-3; 7 bases align to TRBD2. After removal of 7 bases from V and 0 bases from J, the junction contained 4 bases not matched to a gene. Germline loops: CDR1 ENHRY, CDR2 SYGVKD. The CDR3 runs to 14 residues.

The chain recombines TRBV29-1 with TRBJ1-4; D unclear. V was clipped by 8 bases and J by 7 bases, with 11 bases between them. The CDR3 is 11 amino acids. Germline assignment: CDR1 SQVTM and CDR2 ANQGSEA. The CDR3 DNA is TGCAGCACGAGGTGGGGTGAAAAACTGTTTTTT. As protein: CSTRWGEKLFF. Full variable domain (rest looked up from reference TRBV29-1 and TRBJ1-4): SAVISQKPSRDICQRGTSLTIQCQVDSQVTMMFWYRQQPGQSLTLIATANQGSEATYESGFVIDKFPISRPNLTFSTLTVSNMSPEDSSIYLCSTRWGEKLFFGSGTQLSVL.